This TCR beta chain is from a study of T cells after yellow fever vaccination. TCRdb re-derived calls from the 5' RACE reads in MiXCR, one entry per CDR3 protein. Of 20,000 to 25,000 distinct CDR3 sequences in the sample, roughly 5.6% were seen once. The sample holds many counts of this clonotype. The germline V gene has CDR1 SNHLY and CDR2 FYNNEI. The CDR3 has 15 amino acids. V dropped 3 bases and J dropped 5; count of bases not matched to a gene: 7. This TCR was sampled from a man aged 18 to 30 who received the YFV17D yellow fever vaccine. This specimen was PBMCs, either bulk or a sorted T-cell subset (CD4+, CD8+, memory, or dextramer-sorted; not recorded which), taken roughly 46 days after the first yellow fever vaccination. The chain couples TRBV2 to TRBJ1-5, with 7 nucleotides matching TRBD1. The CDR3 sequence is CASSDLTGRDQPQHF. CDR3 coding DNA: TGTGCCAGCAGTGACCTGACAGGGAGGGATCAGCCCCAGCATTTT. Full variable domain (missing parts from reference TRBV2 and TRBJ1-5): EPEVTQTPSHQVTQMGQEVILRCVPISNHLYFYWYRQILGQKVEFLVSFYNNEISEKSEIFDDQFSVERPDGSNFTLKIRSTKLEDSAMYFCASSDLTGRDQPQHFGDGTRLSIL.